The 20 T cell receptor beta chains below all came from one sample that was sequenced in a study of technical replicates of blood from a few donors. Data came from immunoSEQ multiplex PCR; TCRdb stores just in-frame clones and leaves some out. The table shows around 100,000 clones, with roughly 95% occurring only once. Material: T cells isolated from PBMCs. The receptors originated from a human donor in good health.

The chain uses TRBV5-4 and TRBJ2-5; 7 bases align to TRBD2. Per germline, CDR1 SGHNT and CDR2 YYREEE (reference sequence). The V segment lost 4 bases and the J segment 2 bases; nucleotides outside the gene matches: 11. The CDR3 has 16 amino acids. The CDR3 reads CASSPESRGIQETQYF. The CDR3 bases are TGTGCCAGCAGCCCTGAGTCGCGGGGGATTCAAGAGACCCAGTACTTC. Together with reference TRBV5-4 and TRBJ2-5, the CDR3 gives the full variable domain: ETGVTQSPTHLIKTRGQQVTLRCSSQSGHNTVSWYQQALGQGPQFIFQYYREEENGRGNFPPRFSGLQFPNYSSELNVNALELDDSALYLCASSPESRGIQETQYFGPGTRLLVL.

The genes are TRBV7-2 and TRBJ2-7; D unclear. This CDR3 is 13 amino acids long. With 5 bases removed from V and 3 bases from J, the gap between germline ends came to 11 bases. Germline CDR1 reads SGHTA; CDR2 reads FQGNSA. CDR3 in DNA: TGTGCCAGCAGCCCTGCTACTTTCTACGAGCAGTACTTC. Translated: CASSPATFYEQYF.

The chain employs TRBV29-1 and TRBJ2-7, with D maybe TRBD1 (5 bases). Germline V gene lookup returns CDR1 SQVTM and CDR2 ANQGSEA. The V end was cut by 6 bases, the J end by 5 bases, with 14 bases between. CDR3 length equals 12 residues. As DNA, the CDR3 is TGCAGCGTGGCCAGGGATGGAAACGAGCAGTACTTC. Its translation: CSVARDGNEQYF.

V usage is TRBV18 and J usage is TRBJ2-1, with 7 bases identical to TRBD1. The V and J ends lost 1 base and 1 base, in that order; junction bases with no gene match: 1. The CDR3 is 15 residues long. CDR1 KGHSH and CDR2 LQKENI come from the germline V gene. The CDR3, as DNA: TGTGCCAGCTCACCACAGGGGGCATCCTACAATGAGCAGTTCTTC. Its translation is CASSPQGASYNEQFF.

The V gene is TRBV14, the J gene TRBJ2-5; D may be TRBD1 (5 bases). V was clipped by 6 bases and J by 6 bases, with 11 bases between them. CDR3 length: 12 residues. Germline V gene lookup returns CDR1 SGHDN and CDR2 FVKESK. CDR3 DNA sequence: TGTGCCAGCAGGGGGCCCGGCCAGACCCAGTACTTC. Translation gives CASRGPGQTQYF.

For the CDR3, the DNA is TGTGCCAGCAGCTCCGACAGTTACGAGCAGTACTTC. Protein: CASSSDSYEQYF. V gene TRBV9 combines with J gene TRBJ2-7, with D perhaps TRBD1 (5 bases). Trimming shortened V by 4 bases and J by 4 bases, and 9 bases separated the two germline ends. The germline CDR1 and CDR2 sequences are SGDLS and YYNGEE. This CDR3 has 12 amino acids.

This sequence joins TRBV28 and TRBJ2-3; the match to TRBD1 covers 9 bases. This CDR3 region has 17 residues. The V gene end was trimmed by 3 bases and the J gene end by 4 bases; junction bases not matched to a gene: 11. From germline, CDR1 is MDHEN and CDR2 SYDVKM. For the CDR3, the DNA is TGTGCCAGCAGTTTGGGTCCCGGGACAGGGATCGCAGATACGCAGTATTTT. Translated, it gives CASSLGPGTGIADTQYF.

The V call is TRBV7-3, the J call TRBJ2-2; D not certain. V lost 1 base to trimming and J lost 5 bases, with 8 bases between them. Per the germline V gene, CDR1 is SGHTA and CDR2 is FQGTGA. There are 14 residues in the CDR3. The CDR3 DNA reads as TGTGCCAGCAGCTTAATGGGCCCGACCGGGGAGCTGTTTTTT. Translated: CASSLMGPTGELFF.

The chain employs TRBV2 and TRBJ2-5, with 8 bases identical to TRBD2. The CDR3 contains 15 residues. The germline CDR1 and CDR2 sequences are SNHLY and FYNNEI. V dropped 4 bases and J dropped 5; count of bases not matched to a gene: 9. In nucleotides, the CDR3 is TGTGCCAGCAGTGTATGGGGCGGGAGGTGGGAGACCCAGTACTTC. Its translation: CASSVWGGRWETQYF.

Only one count was recorded for this clone. This chain joins TRBV10-2 and TRBJ2-3; D is ambiguous. Germline V CDR1 and CDR2: WSHSY, SAAADI. The CDR3 loop spans 14 amino acids. V was shortened by 6 bases and J by 3 bases, with 13 bases between the two germline ends. The CDR3 DNA reads as TGCGCCAGCAGCCGGGTGAACCCGACAGATACGCAGTATTTT. Amino acid sequence: CASSRVNPTDTQYF.

In DNA form, the CDR3 reads TGCGCCAGCAGCCAAACGGTCATTGGGGGCGATGGCTACACCTTC. This codes for CASSQTVIGGDGYTF. The V and J genes are TRBV4-1 and TRBJ1-2, with D possibly being TRBD1 (6 bases). The CDR3 runs 15 residues. Germline assignment: CDR1 MGHRA and CDR2 YSYEKL. V gave up 2 bases and J gave up 6 bases, with 16 bases separating them.

V usage is TRBV28 and J usage is TRBJ2-2; 12 bases fit TRBD2. CDR3 length: 17 residues. Germline V gene lookup returns CDR1 MDHEN and CDR2 SYDVKM. The V gene end was trimmed by 6 bases and the J gene end by 4 bases; junction bases not matched to a gene: 9. The chain's CDR3 is CASSPGLAGLATGELFF. CDR3 DNA: TGTGCCAGCAGCCCGGGACTAGCGGGCCTAGCCACCGGGGAGCTGTTTTTT. Drawing the rest from reference TRBV28 and TRBJ2-2, the complete variable domain is DVKVTQSSRYLVKRTGEKVFLECVQDMDHENMFWYRQDPGLGLRLIYFSYDVKMKEKGDIPEGYSVSREKKERFSLILESASTNQTSMYLCASSPGLAGLATGELFFGEGSRLTVL.

This chain uses TRBV19 with TRBJ1-5, with a tentative D call TRBD1 (5 bases). This CDR3 is built from 16 residues. From germline, CDR1 is LNHDA and CDR2 SQIVND (reference sequence). V lost 6 bases and J 2 bases, leaving 17 bases between the germline ends. For the CDR3, the DNA is TGTGCCAGTAGCTCCGGGGGACGGAACGGCAATCAGCCCCAGCATTTT. It translates to CASSSGGRNGNQPQHF.

The gene calls are TRBV5-1 and TRBJ2-7; 15 nucleotides agree with TRBD2. Germline lookup yields CDR1 SGHRS and CDR2 YFSETQ. CDR3 length equals 16 residues. V was clipped by 3 bases and J by 3 bases; unmatched bases: 4. CDR3 nucleotide sequence: TGCGCCAGCAGCTGGGGACTAGCGGGAGGTGTCTACGAGCAGTACTTC. Translated, it gives CASSWGLAGGVYEQYF. Using reference TRBV5-1 and TRBJ2-7 for the parts outside the CDR3, the full variable domain is KAGVTQTPRYLIKTRGQQVTLSCSPISGHRSVSWYQQTPGQGLQFLFEYFSETQRNKGNFPGRFSGRQFSNSRSEMNVSTLELGDSALYLCASSWGLAGGVYEQYFGPGTRLTVT.

V gene TRBV15 combines with J gene TRBJ2-7; the D gene is possibly TRBD1 (6 bases). This CDR3 is built from 14 residues. CDR1 is LNHNV and CDR2 is YYDKDF in the germline V gene (reference sequence). V was pared by 5 bases and J by 4 bases, with 15 bases between. CDR3 in amino acids: CATSSRRGGYEQYF. CDR3 coding DNA: TGTGCCACCAGCTCCAGAAGAGGGGGTTACGAGCAGTACTTC.

The CDR3 here is CASSLDVAGLNEQYF. As DNA, the CDR3 is TGTGCCAGCAGCTTGGACGTGGCGGGATTAAACGAGCAGTACTTC. The rearrangement links TRBV5-4 to TRBJ2-7, with D perhaps TRBD2 (6 bases). The length of the CDR3 is 15 residues. V lost 0 bases and J lost 5, with 15 bases in between. Germline V gene sequence: CDR1 SGHNT, CDR2 YYREEE (reference sequence).

The rearrangement links TRBV10-3 to TRBJ2-2; weak D call: TRBD1 (6 bases). The V gene's germline CDR1 is ENHRY and CDR2 SYGVKD. The CDR3 sequence is 15 residues long. The V end was cut by 11 bases, the J end by 0 bases, with 16 bases between. The CDR3 DNA is TGTGCCCATCAGTCGGGACAAGCGAACACCGGGGAGCTGTTTTTT. Translating it yields CAHQSGQANTGELFF.

This rearrangement joins TRBV7-9 to TRBJ1-1, with TRBD1 as a possible D gene (5 bases). Per germline, CDR1 SEHNR and CDR2 FQNEAQ (reference sequence). This CDR3 is built from 15 residues. The V and J ends lost 5 bases and 0 bases respectively, with 13 bases between them. The CDR3 DNA is TGTGCCAGCAGCGCGGGACGGGCGATGAACACTGAAGCTTTCTTT. Encoded protein: CASSAGRAMNTEAFF.

The V call is TRBV4-1, the J call TRBJ2-5; D unclear. Per germline, CDR1 MGHRA and CDR2 YSYEKL. V lost 4 bases and J 5 bases, leaving 11 bases between the germline ends. This CDR3 has 13 amino acids. The CDR3 DNA sequence: TGCGCCAGCAGCCGGTCGGTAGTGGAGACCCAGTACTTC. Encoded protein: CASSRSVVETQYF.

J is TRBJ1-5 and V is TRBV2, with D uncertain. This CDR3 spans 15 amino acids. The germline V and J ends were trimmed by 7 bases and 2 bases, with 15 bases remaining between them. Germline CDR1 reads SNHLY; CDR2 reads FYNNEI. The CDR3 DNA follows: TGTGCCAGCACGAGGATGAGGTTCGGCAATCAGCCCCAGCATTTT. Amino acid sequence: CASTRMRFGNQPQHF.